One and the same sample provided the 27 T cell receptor beta chains below, sequenced in a study of patients and donors after allogeneic stem cell transplantation. TCRdb re-derived calls from the RT-PCR reads in MiXCR, one entry per CDR3 protein. This table has roughly 40,000 distinct CDR3 sequences, 25% to 35% appearing once. Material for sequencing was blood, either unsorted or a sorted T cell fraction (not recorded which). These receptors were obtained from a human donor who was either an allogeneic HSCT recipient or a stem cell or donor lymphocyte infusion donor (not recorded which). It is not recorded whose cells these are; they may come from a transplant donor.

This rearrangement joins TRBV10-3 to TRBJ2-6; D unclear. V was clipped by 11 bases and J by 0 bases, with 14 bases between them. This CDR3 has 15 amino acids. CDR1 is ENHRY, CDR2 SYGVKD, per germline. Here the CDR3 reads CASFSQASGANVLTF. CDR3 bases: TGTGCCTCCTTCTCGCAGGCCTCTGGGGCCAACGTCCTGACTTTC.

The table lists this clonotype with a few counts. The chain has TRBV29-1 and TRBJ2-7; 12 positions match TRBD2. The germline V gene has CDR1 SQVTM and CDR2 ANQGSEA. With 5 bases clipped from V and 2 bases from J, the junction kept 1 base outside the gene matches. The CDR3 has 13 residues. DNA of the CDR3: TGCAGCGTTCGGACTAGCGGGGCCTACGAGCAGTACTTC. This gives the protein CSVRTSGAYEQYF.

This clonotype was observed a handful of times. The V gene is TRBV20-1, the J gene TRBJ1-5; possibly TRBD1 for D (6 bases). CDR1 is DFQATT and CDR2 is SNEGSKA in the germline V gene (reference sequence). The CDR3 extends over 13 amino acids. V lost 1 base and J lost 6, with 10 bases in between. CDR3 sequence (DNA): TGCAGTGCTAGAGGGGACATGGGTCAGCCCCAGCATTTT. Protein product: CSARGDMGQPQHF.

The chain recombines TRBV6-6 with TRBJ2-3, with TRBD2 matching 9 bases. The CDR3 spans 16 residues. CDR1 MNHNY and CDR2 SVGAGI come from the germline V gene (reference sequence). V lost 2 bases to trimming and J lost 4 bases; unmatched junction nucleotides: 7. The CDR3 DNA follows: TGTGCCAGCAGTTACGGCGCTAGCGGGAAGGCAGATACGCAGTATTTT. This encodes CASSYGASGKADTQYF.

This chain links TRBV12-3 or TRBV12-4 with TRBJ1-1; 7 bases are a match to TRBD1. The J segment lost 0 bases and the V segment lost 2 bases, leaving 3 bases of the junction unmatched. The CDR3 covers 15 residues. The CDR3 region has the DNA TGTGCCAGCAGTTTATATGGGACAGTGAACACTGAAGCTTTCTTT. As protein: CASSLYGTVNTEAFF.

The table lists this clonotype with a few counts. V gene TRBV10-3 combines with J gene TRBJ2-5; maybe TRBD2 (5 bases). Germline V gene lookup returns CDR1 ENHRY and CDR2 SYGVKD. Trimming shortened V by 8 bases and J by 5 bases, and 15 bases separated the two germline ends. This CDR3 is 13 amino acids long. CDR3 nucleotides: TGTGCCATCTCAGAAAGGGAGAGGGAGACCCAGTACTTC. This sequence encodes CAISERERETQYF.

The table lists this clonotype with a few counts. The CDR3 is CASSLGGTGPAKLFF. In DNA form, the CDR3 reads TGTGCCAGCAGTTTGGGGGGTACAGGGCCTGCTAAACTGTTTTTT. The chain uses TRBV28 and TRBJ1-4; TRBD1 is a possible D gene (6 bases). The CDR3 runs 15 residues. In germline, CDR1 is MDHEN, CDR2 SYDVKM. V shed 3 bases and J shed 11 bases, with 19 bases lying between them.

The V call is TRBV28, the J call TRBJ1-6; D remains ambiguous. V was cut by 8 bases and J by 0 bases, with 14 bases left in between. Germline lookup yields CDR1 MDHEN and CDR2 SYDVKM. The CDR3 has 16 residues. The CDR3 nucleotides read TGTGCCAGCGAAGCACCTCACATCTCCTATAATTCACCCCTCCACTTT. This codes for CASEAPHISYNSPLHF.

The sample holds a few counts of this clonotype. CDR3 in DNA: TGTGCCAGCAGCTTACTGGACAGACAGACGACGGGGAAACTGTTTTTT. It encodes CASSLLDRQTTGKLFF. The J gene is TRBJ1-4, the V gene TRBV7-2, with D possibly matching TRBD1 (6 bases). CDR3 length equals 16 residues. V lost 2 bases and J 11 bases, leaving 21 bases between the germline ends. The germline V gene encodes CDR1 SGHTA and CDR2 FQGNSA.

This chain joins TRBV6-6 and TRBJ2-1; 11 nucleotides agree with TRBD1. V was pared by 0 bases and J by 6 bases, with 1 base of the junction left unmatched. Germline CDR1 and CDR2: MNHNY and SVGAGI (reference sequence). This CDR3 is built from 15 residues. CDR3 sequence reads: CASSYSGQGGNEQFF. The CDR3 nucleotides are TGTGCCAGCAGTTACTCGGGACAGGGGGGCAATGAGCAGTTCTTC.

In this sample, this clonotype turned up many times. This chain joins TRBV4-2 and TRBJ1-2, with 7 nucleotides matching TRBD1. This CDR3 comprises 15 residues. After removal of 0 bases from V and 3 bases from J, the junction contained 4 bases not matched to a gene. The germline V gene has CDR1 LGHNA and CDR2 YNFKEQ. DNA for the CDR3: TGTGCCAGCAGCCAAGAGACGAGGGGGCACTATGGCTACACCTTC. This gives the protein CASSQETRGHYGYTF.

There are a few counts of this clonotype. This sequence joins TRBV3-1 and TRBJ2-3; tentatively, D is TRBD2 (6 bases). Germline CDR1 LGHDT, CDR2 YNNKEL (reference sequence). V lost 6 bases, J lost 5 bases, and 12 bases lay in between. The CDR3 is made up of 13 amino acids. In nucleotides, the CDR3 is TGTGCCAGCAGTAAGACTAGGCTAGATACGCAGTATTTT. Translating gives CASSKTRLDTQYF.

As concerns this clonotype: One end of the junction varies from germline; a read error may be responsible. This chain links TRBV12-3 or TRBV12-4 with TRBJ1-1, with D perhaps TRBD1 (6 bases). This CDR3 spans 14 amino acids. Here the CDR3 DNA reads TGTGCCAGCAGTTTACAGGGGATGAACATTGAAGCTTTCTTT. This gives the protein CASSLQGMNIEAFF.

This clonotype has a count of ten or more. The chain has TRBV15 and TRBJ1-4; tentative D call: TRBD1 (6 bases). Trimming took off 3 bases at V and 8 bases at J, with 19 bases between the two ends. This CDR3 comprises 16 residues. Per the germline V gene, CDR1 is LNHNV and CDR2 is YYDKDF (reference sequence). CDR3 bases: TGTGCCACCAGCAGCTTCGACAGGCTAATGGGCGAAAAACTGTTTTTT. Translated: CATSSFDRLMGEKLFF.

This clonotype has at least ten counts. This chain links TRBV18 with TRBJ2-2; 10 bases agree with TRBD2. This CDR3 comprises 17 residues. Germline CDR1 is KGHSH and CDR2 is LQKENI. With V trimmed by 1 base and J by 4 bases, 6 bases remained unmatched. CDR3 protein: CASSPRPSGSFTGELFF. As DNA, the CDR3 is TGTGCCAGCTCACCACGGCCTAGCGGGAGCTTCACCGGGGAGCTGTTTTTT.

The chain uses TRBV7-2 and TRBJ1-2; D gene uncertain. From germline, CDR1 is SGHTA and CDR2 FQGNSA. The CDR3 totals 13 residues. V dropped 1 base and J dropped 5 bases, with 8 bases sitting between them. The CDR3, as DNA: TGTGCCAGCAGCTTAGTAGGCGGTTATGGCTACACCTTC. This translates into CASSLVGGYGYTF. Together with reference TRBV7-2 and TRBJ1-2, the CDR3 gives the full variable domain: GAGVSQSPSNKVTEKGKDVELRCDPISGHTALYWYRQSLGQGLEFLIYFQGNSAPDKSGLPSDRFSAERTGGSVSTLTIQRTQQEDSAVYLCASSLVGGYGYTFGSGTRLTVV.

This clonotype has a count of ten or more. This chain uses TRBV4-3 with TRBJ1-2; D gene uncertain. Between the trimmed V and J ends, which lost 1 base and 3 bases, there was a span of 6 bases. The CDR3 has 13 residues. Germline V gives CDR1 LGHNA, CDR2 YSLEER. CDR3 amino acids: CASSQVGYYGYTF. DNA of the CDR3: TGCGCCAGCAGCCAAGTGGGTTACTATGGCTACACCTTC.

This clonotype showed up many times. The chain has TRBV12-3 or TRBV12-4 and TRBJ2-1; D gene ambiguous. The V end lost 2 bases, the J end lost 1 base, and 12 bases lay between the germline ends. The CDR3 spans 16 residues. The CDR3 DNA follows: TGTGCCAGCAGTTTACCCGCGGAAAGGTCCTACAATGAGCAGTTCTTC. This sequence encodes CASSLPAERSYNEQFF.

The rearrangement links TRBV5-6 to TRBJ1-2; D is unresolved. The CDR3 runs to 15 residues. Trimming shortened V by 0 bases and J by 7 bases, and 16 bases separated the two germline ends. CDR1 SGHDT and CDR2 YYEEEE come from the germline V gene. CDR3 sequence reads: CASSLVNGFFSGYTF. The CDR3 DNA follows: TGTGCCAGCAGCTTGGTGAACGGGTTCTTTTCTGGCTACACCTTC.

This rearrangement joins TRBV28 to TRBJ2-2; D remains unclear. CDR3 length equals 13 residues. Trimming removed 5 bases at V and 5 bases at J, with 9 bases between. CDR1 and CDR2 from the germline V gene are MDHEN and SYDVKM. DNA of the CDR3: TGTGCCAGCAGTCCCCAAAGGACCGGGGAGCTGTTTTTT. The encoded protein is CASSPQRTGELFF.

This clonotype was detected ten times or more. Here the CDR3 reads CASSQDLGVNTEAFF. The CDR3 region has the DNA TGCGCCAGCAGCCAAGATTTAGGTGTGAACACTGAAGCTTTCTTT. This chain links TRBV4-3 with TRBJ1-1, with D uncertain. V lost 0 bases and J lost 0, with 8 bases in between. CDR1 is LGHNA and CDR2 is YSLEER in the germline V gene. This CDR3 has 15 amino acids.

The table lists this clonotype with a few counts. The V gene is TRBV27, the J gene TRBJ1-2, with 9 positions matching TRBD1. With V trimmed by 6 bases and J by 8 bases, 7 bases remained unmatched. Looked up from germline, CDR1 is MNHEY and CDR2 is SMNVEV (reference sequence). The CDR3 has 13 amino acids. For the CDR3, the DNA is TGTGCCAGCAGCCGGGGACAGGGAGAGGGCTACACCTTC. This translates into CASSRGQGEGYTF.

V and J are TRBV28 and TRBJ2-7, with D possibly TRBD2 on 5 matching bases. This CDR3 is 15 amino acids long. Trimming took off 6 bases at V and 2 bases at J, with 17 bases between the two ends. CDR1 is MDHEN, CDR2 SYDVKM, per germline. In DNA, the CDR3 is TGTGCCAGCAGCTCACCGAGGGATAACGCCTACGAGCAGTACTTC. It codes for CASSSPRDNAYEQYF.

The chain employs TRBV7-3 and TRBJ2-5; D is ambiguous. The CDR3 spans 13 residues. CDR1 is SGHTA, CDR2 FQGTGA, per germline. V lost 2 bases, J lost 4 bases, and 8 bases lay in between. The CDR3 coding sequence is TGTGCCAGCAGCTTACGAAGGTCAGAGACCCAGTACTTC. Translating it yields CASSLRRSETQYF.

In its sample, this clonotype was seen a few times. The chain recombines TRBV20-1 with TRBJ1-2; D not certain. Germline V lookup: CDR1 DFQATT, CDR2 SNEGSKA (reference sequence). Trimming took 6 bases from V and 4 from J, leaving 15 bases between them. The CDR3 sequence is 13 residues long. This chain's CDR3 is CSARQPATYGYTF. CDR3 in DNA: TGCAGTGCCAGGCAGCCAGCTACCTATGGCTACACCTTC.

This clonotype was detected only once. This chain joins TRBV15 and TRBJ1-3; possibly TRBD1 for D (5 bases). Trimming removed 5 bases from V and 4 bases from J, with 12 bases in between. Germline CDR1 reads LNHNV; CDR2 reads YYDKDF (reference sequence). This CDR3 is built from 14 residues. CDR3 in DNA: TGTGCCACCAGCGTCAGGGTATCCGGAAACACCATATATTTT. Its translation is CATSVRVSGNTIYF. Supplemented by reference TRBV15 and TRBJ1-3, the full variable domain reads DAMVIQNPRYQVTQFGKPVTLSCSQTLNHNVMYWYQQKSSQAPKLLFHYYDKDFNNEADTPDNFQSRRPNTSFCFLDIRSPGLGDTAMYLCATSVRVSGNTIYFGEGSWLTVV.

This clonotype was observed a few times. The chain couples TRBV6-6 to TRBJ2-1; weak D call: TRBD2 (6 bases). CDR1 and CDR2 from the germline V gene are MNHNY and SVGAGI (reference sequence). V was pared by 2 bases and J by 3 bases, with 8 bases between. There are 14 residues in the CDR3. CDR3 residues: CASSYGEDYNEQFF. CDR3 DNA: TGTGCCAGCAGTTACGGGGAGGACTACAATGAGCAGTTCTTC.